A single sample gave rise to the 5 T cell receptor beta chains below, sequenced in a study of control samples from healthy donors and cancer patients. Repertoires were generated with immunoSEQ multiplex PCR, while TCRdb's copy carries only in-frame clones and drops some. The sample lists about 230,000 clones; around 79% were seen once. The sequencing input was PBMCs. The receptors derive from a woman aged 60-75 years with lung cancer.

CDR3 bases: TGTGCCAGTATGGGACTAGCGGGAAACACCGGGGAGCTGTTTTTT. Protein sequence: CASMGLAGNTGELFF. The chain recombines TRBV19 with TRBJ2-2, with 13 bases matching TRBD2. CDR1 is LNHDA, CDR2 SQIVND, per germline (reference sequence). With V trimmed by 7 bases and J by 2 bases, 1 base remained unmatched. The CDR3 sequence is 15 residues long.

The genes are TRBV11-2 and TRBJ2-7, with D possibly matching TRBD2 (5 bases). The CDR3 runs to 13 residues. Germline assignment: CDR1 SGHAT and CDR2 FQNNGV. Trimming shortened V by 3 bases and J by 4 bases, and 10 bases separated the two germline ends. CDR3 in amino acids: CASSFRPGYEQYF. As DNA, the CDR3 is TGTGCCAGCAGCTTTCGCCCGGGGTACGAGCAGTACTTC.

This clone was seen a single time. The chain recombines TRBV2 with TRBJ2-7, with D uncertain. Germline assignment: CDR1 SNHLY and CDR2 FYNNEI. The V and J ends lost 7 bases and 3 bases respectively, with 10 bases between them. This CDR3 spans 12 amino acids. The DNA for the CDR3 is TGTGCCAGCACCGTCTCAGGCTACGAGCAGTACTTC. As protein: CASTVSGYEQYF.

This chain joins TRBV2 and TRBJ2-3; maybe TRBD2 (5 bases). The CDR3 totals 14 residues. Germline assignment: CDR1 SNHLY and CDR2 FYNNEI. Trimming cost V 2 bases and J 5 bases, with 11 bases left between them. For the CDR3, the DNA is TGTGCCAGCAGTGAACAAGGAGGTCAAGATACGCAGTATTTT. This gives the protein CASSEQGGQDTQYF.

The rearrangement joins TRBV9 to TRBJ2-1, with 10 bases fitting TRBD2. The CDR3 sequence is 14 residues long. The V segment lost 5 bases and the J segment 8 bases; nucleotides outside the gene matches: 7. Germline V gives CDR1 SGDLS, CDR2 YYNGEE. The chain's CDR3 is CASSEAGTSDEQFF. In DNA, the CDR3 is TGTGCCAGCAGTGAAGCCGGGACTAGCGATGAGCAGTTCTTC.